This record covers a single TCR beta chain. Antigen specificity is unknown. Deletions cut 2 bases from V and 1 base from J, with 6 bases between. CDR1 and CDR2 from the germline V gene are MGHRA and YSYEKL. The CDR3 has 13 amino acids. Sequencing used immunoSEQ multiplex PCR; TCRdb keeps in-frame clones, though not all of them. The table lists 100,000 to 110,000 clones, around 90% of them singletons, with about 1.5% in the top ten. The sample originates from a study of T cell responses to AZD1222 COVID-19 vaccine. The wider study: Second-dose schedules of about 4 or about 12 weeks were combined. Study-wide results and limits: Among the donors, most were white British and more were female, and clonal diversity was possibly underestimated. There were vaccine-associated CD4 TCRs across spike, dominant at 160-218 and 743-854.

The V gene is TRBV4-1, the J gene TRBJ2-7; D is uncertain. The TCR sequence derives from an adult in good health. The material was peripheral blood, obtained on day 0 of AZD1222 vaccination. This CDR3 is CASSQRQSYEQYF. CDR3 sequence (DNA): TGCGCCAGCAGCCAAAGACAATCCTACGAGCAGTACTTC.